This T cell receptor (beta chain) stems from a study of T cell repertoires in cytomegalovirus infection. Study at large: Public signatures in TCR beta pointed to CMV infection and matching HLA type.

With respect to this clonotype: Its antigen is undetermined. A read error may account for a junction end that differs from germline.

TCRdb fed the reads into MiXCR, producing one record per CDR3 protein. This sample yields roughly 280,000 distinct CDR3 sequences, of which around 15% are seen a single time; roughly 8.7% belongs to the top ten. Study conclusions and caveats: Clonotypes of TCR beta that were HLA-C-restricted and CMV-specific dominated the ex vivo response. The cumulative frequency of public TCR beta families distinguished individuals who carried CMV together with the relevant HLA.

Germline CDR1 is MGHRA and CDR2 is YSYEKL. The CDR3 is made up of 22 amino acids. The clonotype originates from a human donor in good health (CMV status not recorded). Some clones in this sample may be carry-over from other donors' samples. The sequenced material came from PBMCs. The chain uses TRBV4-1 and TRBJ2-4; 9 bases are a match to TRBD1. In DNA, the CDR3 is TGTGCCAGCAGCCGTTCCGGCGGACAGGGGCAAGTTTTTTCTGCGTCCAAAAACATTCAGTACTTC. Protein: CASSRSGGQGQVFSASKNIQYF.